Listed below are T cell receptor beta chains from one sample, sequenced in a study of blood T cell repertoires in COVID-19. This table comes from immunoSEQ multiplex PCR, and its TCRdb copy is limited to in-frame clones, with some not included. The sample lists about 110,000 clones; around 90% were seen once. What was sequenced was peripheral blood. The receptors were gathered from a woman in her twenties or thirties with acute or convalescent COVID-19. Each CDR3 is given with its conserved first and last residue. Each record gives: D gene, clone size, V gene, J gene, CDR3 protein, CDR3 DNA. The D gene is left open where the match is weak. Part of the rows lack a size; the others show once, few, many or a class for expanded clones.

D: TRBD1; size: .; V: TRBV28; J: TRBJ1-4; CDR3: CASSSPRTGANEKLFF; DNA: TGTGCCAGCAGTTCCCCGCGGACAGGCGCTAATGAAAAACTGTTTTTT
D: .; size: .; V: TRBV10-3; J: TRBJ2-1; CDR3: CATNGENNEQFF; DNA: TGTGCCACCAACGGGGAGAACAATGAGCAGTTCTTC
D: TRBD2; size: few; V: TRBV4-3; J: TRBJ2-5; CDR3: CASSQGLAGDQETQYF; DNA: TGCGCCAGCAGCCAAGGGCTAGCGGGGGACCAAGAGACCCAGTACTTC
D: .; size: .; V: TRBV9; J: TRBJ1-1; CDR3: CASSPRGGLNTEAFF; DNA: TGTGCCAGCAGCCCTCGGGGGGGCTTGAACACTGAAGCTTTCTTT
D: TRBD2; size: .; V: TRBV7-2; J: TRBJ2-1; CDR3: CASSLGVRERELKFF; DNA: TGTGCCAGCAGCTTAGGGGTGCGGGAGAGGGAATTGAAGTTCTTC
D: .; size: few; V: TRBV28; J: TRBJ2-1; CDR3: CASRGSPLYNEQFF; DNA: TGTGCCAGCAGAGGGAGTCCGCTCTACAATGAGCAGTTCTTC
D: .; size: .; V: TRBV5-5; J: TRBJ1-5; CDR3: CASSLGSGNQPQHF; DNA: TGTGCCAGCAGCTTGGGTTCTGGCAATCAGCCCCAGCATTTT
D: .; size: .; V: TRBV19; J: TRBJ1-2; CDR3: CASRPGEAGYTF; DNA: TGTGCCAGCCGCCCGGGGGAGGCTGGCTACACCTTC
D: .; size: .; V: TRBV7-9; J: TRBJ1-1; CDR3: CASTHRDTEAFF; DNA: TGTGCCAGCACACACAGGGACACTGAAGCTTTCTTT
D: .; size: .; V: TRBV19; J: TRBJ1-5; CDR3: CASNLALNQPQHF; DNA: TGTGCCAGTAATTTAGCCCTCAATCAGCCCCAGCATTTT
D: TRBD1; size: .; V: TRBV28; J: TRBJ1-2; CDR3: CASSRTGSYGYTF; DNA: TGTGCCAGCAGCCGGACAGGTAGCTATGGCTACACCTTC
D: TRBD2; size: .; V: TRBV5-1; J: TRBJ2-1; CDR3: CASSLALTSGGAWNEQFF; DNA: TGCGCCAGCAGCTTGGCCCTAACTAGCGGGGGGGCCTGGAATGAGCAGTTCTTC
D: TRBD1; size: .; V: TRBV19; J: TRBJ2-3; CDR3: CASSVKTGGLSTDTQYF; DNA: TGTGCCAGTAGTGTAAAGACAGGGGGCCTTAGCACAGATACGCAGTATTTT
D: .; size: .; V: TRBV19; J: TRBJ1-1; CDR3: CASSIVSEAFF; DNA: TGTGCCAGTAGTATTGTATCCGAAGCTTTCTTT
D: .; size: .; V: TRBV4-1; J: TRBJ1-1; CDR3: CASSQGGGLNTEAFF; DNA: TGCGCCAGCAGCCAAGGGGGCGGATTGAACACTGAAGCTTTCTTT
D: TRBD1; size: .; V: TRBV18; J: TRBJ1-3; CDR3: CASSPSTGGASGNTIYF; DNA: TGTGCCAGCTCGCCTTCGACAGGGGGCGCCTCTGGAAACACCATATATTTT
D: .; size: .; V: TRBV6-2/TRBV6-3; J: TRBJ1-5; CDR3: CASSYREDRQPQHF; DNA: TGTGCCAGCAGTTACAGGGAGGATCGACAGCCCCAGCATTTT
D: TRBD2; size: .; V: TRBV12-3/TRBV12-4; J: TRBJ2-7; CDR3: CASTLAGAYEQYF; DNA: TGTGCCAGCACACTAGCGGGAGCCTACGAGCAGTACTTC
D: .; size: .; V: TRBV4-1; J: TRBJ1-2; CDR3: CASSHGTSDYGYTF; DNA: TGCGCCAGCAGCCACGGGACATCCGACTATGGCTACACCTTC
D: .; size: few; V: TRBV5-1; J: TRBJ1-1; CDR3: CASSLGTTEAFF; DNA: TGCGCCAGCAGCTTAGGGACTACTGAAGCTTTCTTT
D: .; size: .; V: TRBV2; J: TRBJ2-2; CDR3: CASSEDRRNTGELFF; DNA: TGTGCCAGCAGTGAAGACAGGAGAAACACCGGGGAGCTGTTTTTT
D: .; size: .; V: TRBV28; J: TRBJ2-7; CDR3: CASSPGVEYEQYF; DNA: TGTGCCAGCAGCCCCGGAGTCGAATACGAGCAGTACTTC
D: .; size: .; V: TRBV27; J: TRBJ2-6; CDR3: CASSLSAGSGANVLTF; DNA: TGTGCCAGCAGTTTATCGGCGGGGTCGGGGGCCAACGTCCTGACTTTC
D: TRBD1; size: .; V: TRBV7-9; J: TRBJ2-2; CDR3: CASSRKDRAPPGELFF; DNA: TGTGCCAGCAGCCGGAAAGACAGGGCTCCGCCCGGGGAGCTGTTTTTT
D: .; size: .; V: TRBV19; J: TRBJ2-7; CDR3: CASSPQIIDRSSYEQYF; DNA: TGTGCCAGTAGTCCCCAAATAATTGACAGGAGCTCCTACGAGCAGTACTTC
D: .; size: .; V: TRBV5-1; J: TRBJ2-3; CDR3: CASSLRGTFDTQYF; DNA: TGCGCCAGCAGCTTAAGAGGTACTTTTGATACGCAGTATTTT